This is a list of T cell receptor beta chains from one sample in a study of graft-versus-host responses after intestinal transplantation. The protocol was immunoSEQ multiplex PCR, while the TCRdb copy is restricted to in-frame clones and leaves out a portion. The profile shows approximately 14,000 clones, 70% to 75% of them singletons. This material consisted of ileum tissue, taken 16 days after intestinal transplant. Receptors were obtained from a human patient who received an intestinal transplant, so some T cells may come from the graft donor. The CDR3 runs from the conserved cysteine through the conserved F or W. Fields, in order: J gene, V gene, clone size, D gene, CDR3 DNA, CDR3 protein. The D gene is left open where the match is weak. Only part of the rows carry a size: once, few, many, or a class if the clone is expanded.

j_call: TRBJ2-3
v_call: TRBV7-9
clone_size: NA
d_call: TRBD2
cdr3_nt: TGTGCCAGCAGCTACGGGGGGGCGTATAGAGATACGCAGTATTTT
cdr3_aa: CASSYGGAYRDTQYF

j_call: TRBJ2-1
v_call: TRBV28
clone_size: NA
d_call: TRBD2
cdr3_nt: TGTGCCAGCAGTTTGGTAACTAGCGGGTTACACTCCTACAATGAGCAGTTCTTC
cdr3_aa: CASSLVTSGLHSYNEQFF

j_call: TRBJ1-6
v_call: TRBV10-2
clone_size: NA
d_call: NA
cdr3_nt: TGCGCCAGCAGTGATGGAGGAAATTCACCCCTCCACTTT
cdr3_aa: CASSDGGNSPLHF

j_call: TRBJ2-7
v_call: TRBV6-1
clone_size: NA
d_call: TRBD2
cdr3_nt: TGTGCCAGCAGTGAGCCTAGCGGGTTTCCCTACGAGCAGTACTTC
cdr3_aa: CASSEPSGFPYEQYF

j_call: TRBJ2-7
v_call: TRBV6-6
clone_size: NA
d_call: TRBD2
cdr3_nt: TGTGCCAGCAGGACTAGCGGGAGGGCCTACGAGCAGTACTTC
cdr3_aa: CASRTSGRAYEQYF

j_call: TRBJ2-2
v_call: TRBV18
clone_size: NA
d_call: NA
cdr3_nt: TGTGCCAGCTCACCATTCAAGGGGGCCGGGGAGCTGTTTTTT
cdr3_aa: CASSPFKGAGELFF

j_call: TRBJ1-5
v_call: TRBV7-9
clone_size: NA
d_call: NA
cdr3_nt: TGTGCCAGCTCCCAGGGGCGCAATCAGCCCCAGCATTTT
cdr3_aa: CASSQGRNQPQHF

j_call: TRBJ1-1
v_call: TRBV6-5
clone_size: few
d_call: NA
cdr3_nt: TGTGCCAGCAGTTACACGACAGGTCTGAACACTGAAGCTTTCTTT
cdr3_aa: CASSYTTGLNTEAFF

j_call: TRBJ1-3
v_call: TRBV6-1
clone_size: NA
d_call: NA
cdr3_nt: TGTGGCCAGCCGCACAGCGGAAACACCATATATTTT
cdr3_aa: CGQPHSGNTIYF

j_call: TRBJ1-2
v_call: TRBV5-1
clone_size: NA
d_call: NA
cdr3_nt: TGCGCCAGCAGCTTGGGGGGGGGCTATGGCTACACCTTC
cdr3_aa: CASSLGGGYGYTF

j_call: TRBJ2-1
v_call: TRBV29-1
clone_size: NA
d_call: NA
cdr3_nt: TGCAGCGTTGCTCTTAATGAGCAGTTCTTC
cdr3_aa: CSVALNEQFF

j_call: TRBJ2-7
v_call: TRBV13
clone_size: NA
d_call: TRBD1
cdr3_nt: TGTGCCAGCAGCGTATCACCACCCGGGGACAGGCCCTACGAGCAGTACTTC
cdr3_aa: CASSVSPPGDRPYEQYF

j_call: TRBJ2-1
v_call: TRBV19
clone_size: NA
d_call: TRBD2
cdr3_nt: TGTGCCAGTAGTAGGGCCCCCACTAGCGGGGGGGACAATGAGCAGTTCTTC
cdr3_aa: CASSRAPTSGGDNEQFF

j_call: TRBJ1-5
v_call: TRBV25-1
clone_size: NA
d_call: TRBD1
cdr3_nt: TGTGCCAGCAGTGACTCCGGGACAGATAGCAATCAGCCCCAGCATTTT
cdr3_aa: CASSDSGTDSNQPQHF

j_call: TRBJ2-1
v_call: TRBV5-1
clone_size: NA
d_call: TRBD1
cdr3_nt: TGCGCCAGCTCGCCGGGACAGGGTATATTGAAGTTCTTC
cdr3_aa: CASSPGQGILKFF

j_call: TRBJ1-5
v_call: TRBV6-4
clone_size: NA
d_call: TRBD1
cdr3_nt: TGTGCCAGCACGGACAGGGGCTCATCCGGGGGCAATCAGCCCCAGCATTTT
cdr3_aa: CASTDRGSSGGNQPQHF

j_call: TRBJ2-3
v_call: TRBV9
clone_size: NA
d_call: NA
cdr3_nt: TGTGCCAGCAGCGGGCGGGGCCGCACAGATACGCAGTATTTT
cdr3_aa: CASSGRGRTDTQYF

j_call: TRBJ2-3
v_call: TRBV5-4
clone_size: NA
d_call: NA
cdr3_nt: TGTGCCAGCAGCTCCGAGGCTGATACGCAGTATTTT
cdr3_aa: CASSSEADTQYF

j_call: TRBJ2-2
v_call: TRBV25-1
clone_size: NA
d_call: NA
cdr3_nt: TGTGCCAGCAGTGAAGCTAGCACGTTGAGGACCGGGGAGCTGTTTTTT
cdr3_aa: CASSEASTLRTGELFF

j_call: TRBJ2-7
v_call: TRBV19
clone_size: NA
d_call: NA
cdr3_nt: TGTGCCAGTAGAACCACGGGATATACCTACGAGCAGTACTTC
cdr3_aa: CASRTTGYTYEQYF

j_call: TRBJ1-1
v_call: TRBV7-9
clone_size: NA
d_call: TRBD1
cdr3_nt: TGTGCCAGCAGCCAATTAGGACAGGGAGGGGGTGAAGCTTTCTTT
cdr3_aa: CASSQLGQGGGEAFF

j_call: TRBJ1-2
v_call: TRBV9
clone_size: NA
d_call: TRBD1
cdr3_nt: TGTGCCAGCAGCGTCCTCGGGACAGGGGACTATGGCTACACCTTC
cdr3_aa: CASSVLGTGDYGYTF

j_call: TRBJ2-7
v_call: TRBV6-1
clone_size: NA
d_call: NA
cdr3_nt: TGTGCCAGCAGTGTGGGTAGGGGGGGGACCTACGAGCAGTACTTC
cdr3_aa: CASSVGRGGTYEQYF

j_call: TRBJ2-1
v_call: TRBV5-6
clone_size: NA
d_call: NA
cdr3_nt: TGTGCCAGCAGGGCCGGCTCGTGGCGGGAAACCTCCTACAATGAGCAGTTCTTC
cdr3_aa: CASRAGSWRETSYNEQFF

j_call: TRBJ2-7
v_call: TRBV6-6
clone_size: once
d_call: NA
cdr3_nt: TGTGCCAGCAGTTACCTTTTTCAGGTTTCCTACGAGCAGTACTTC
cdr3_aa: CASSYLFQVSYEQYF

j_call: TRBJ1-2
v_call: TRBV29-1
clone_size: NA
d_call: TRBD1
cdr3_nt: TGCAGCGTTGATAGGACAGGGGCCGGGTATGGCTACACCTTC
cdr3_aa: CSVDRTGAGYGYTF

j_call: TRBJ1-5
v_call: TRBV6-5
clone_size: NA
d_call: TRBD1
cdr3_nt: TGTGCCAGCAGTCGGGACAGGTCTACCCCCCCCCAGCATTTT
cdr3_aa: CASSRDRSTPPQHF

j_call: TRBJ1-2
v_call: TRBV7-3
clone_size: NA
d_call: TRBD1
cdr3_nt: TGTGCCAGCAGCTCCCCCGACAGGGTTACGTTAGAGGGCTACACCTTC
cdr3_aa: CASSSPDRVTLEGYTF

j_call: TRBJ2-5
v_call: TRBV5-4
clone_size: NA
d_call: TRBD2
cdr3_nt: TGTGCCAGCAGCTTGGGGCGGGGGGGCTTCGAGACCCAGTACTTC
cdr3_aa: CASSLGRGGFETQYF

j_call: TRBJ2-1
v_call: TRBV7-8
clone_size: NA
d_call: TRBD1
cdr3_nt: TGTGCCAGCAGCTCAGGGGGTGCTGTCTACAATGAGCAGTTCTTC
cdr3_aa: CASSSGGAVYNEQFF

j_call: TRBJ1-4
v_call: TRBV7-6
clone_size: NA
d_call: NA
cdr3_nt: TGTGCCAGCAGCTTCCTTCCAGGGCGGGGGGAAAAACTGTTTTTT
cdr3_aa: CASSFLPGRGEKLFF

j_call: TRBJ2-5
v_call: TRBV7-9
clone_size: NA
d_call: NA
cdr3_nt: TGTGCCAGCAGCTTTCGCCTCGCGGGGTCTCAAGAGACCCAGTACTTC
cdr3_aa: CASSFRLAGSQETQYF

j_call: TRBJ1-1
v_call: TRBV4-1
clone_size: NA
d_call: TRBD1
cdr3_nt: TGCGCCAGCAGCCAAAGTCCTACAGGGGCCACTGAAGCTTTCTTT
cdr3_aa: CASSQSPTGATEAFF

j_call: TRBJ2-3
v_call: TRBV7-6
clone_size: NA
d_call: NA
cdr3_nt: TGTGCCAGCAGCTTAGGCCTAGGGGTGGGAACAGATACGCAGTATTTT
cdr3_aa: CASSLGLGVGTDTQYF

j_call: TRBJ2-7
v_call: TRBV7-9
clone_size: NA
d_call: TRBD2
cdr3_nt: TGTGCCAGCAGCCCGAGCGGGAGAATCGCCTACGAGCAGTACTTC
cdr3_aa: CASSPSGRIAYEQYF

j_call: TRBJ1-3
v_call: TRBV30
clone_size: NA
d_call: NA
cdr3_nt: TGTGCCTGGAGTTCTCCCGGAAACACCATATATTTT
cdr3_aa: CAWSSPGNTIYF

j_call: TRBJ2-6
v_call: TRBV5-6
clone_size: NA
d_call: TRBD1
cdr3_nt: TGTGCCAGCAGCTTGTTCATAGGACAGGGGGCGGGAGGGGCCAACGTCCTGACTTTC
cdr3_aa: CASSLFIGQGAGGANVLTF

j_call: TRBJ1-1
v_call: TRBV6-5
clone_size: NA
d_call: TRBD1
cdr3_nt: TGTGCCAGCAAACCCGCTTCGACAGGGGAGACTGAAGCTTTCTTT
cdr3_aa: CASKPASTGETEAFF

j_call: TRBJ1-5
v_call: TRBV7-8
clone_size: few
d_call: NA
cdr3_nt: TGTGCCAGCAGCTCCCTTAATCAGCCCCAGCATTTT
cdr3_aa: CASSSLNQPQHF

j_call: TRBJ2-1
v_call: TRBV10-3
clone_size: NA
d_call: NA
cdr3_nt: TGTGCCATCAGTACCCGGGACTTTACCTACAATGAGCAGTTCTTC
cdr3_aa: CAISTRDFTYNEQFF

j_call: TRBJ1-1
v_call: TRBV2
clone_size: NA
d_call: NA
cdr3_nt: TGTGCCAGCCTGGGGGGGGTGGAAGTTGAAGCTTTCTTT
cdr3_aa: CASLGGVEVEAFF

j_call: TRBJ2-5
v_call: TRBV6-5
clone_size: NA
d_call: NA
cdr3_nt: TGTGCCAGCAGTTATGTCCTCGGGGTGGAGGAGACCCAGTACTTC
cdr3_aa: CASSYVLGVEETQYF

j_call: TRBJ2-5
v_call: TRBV25-1
clone_size: NA
d_call: TRBD2
cdr3_nt: TGTGCCAGCAGTGCGCTACTAGCGGAGATACATCAAGAGACCCAGTACTTC
cdr3_aa: CASSALLAEIHQETQYF

j_call: TRBJ1-2
v_call: TRBV4-1
clone_size: NA
d_call: TRBD1
cdr3_nt: TGCGCCAGCAGCCAAGTATTCGGCAGGGGGCTTTTCCTATATGGCTACACCTTC
cdr3_aa: CASSQVFGRGLFLYGYTF

j_call: TRBJ2-1
v_call: TRBV15
clone_size: NA
d_call: TRBD2
cdr3_nt: TGTGCCACCAGCAGGGGGGTCCGGGCGGGAGGCGGATACAATGAGCAGTTCTTC
cdr3_aa: CATSRGVRAGGGYNEQFF

j_call: TRBJ2-7
v_call: TRBV4-1
clone_size: NA
d_call: TRBD2
cdr3_nt: TGCGCCAGCAGCCAAGCTACTAGCGGGAGAGCCATCTACGAGCAGTACTTC
cdr3_aa: CASSQATSGRAIYEQYF

j_call: TRBJ1-3
v_call: TRBV14
clone_size: NA
d_call: NA
cdr3_nt: TGTGCCAGCAGCCCCCTCCCCCGCGACAGGACTCTACACTCTGGAAACACCATATATTTT
cdr3_aa: CASSPLPRDRTLHSGNTIYF

j_call: TRBJ2-7
v_call: TRBV20-1
clone_size: NA
d_call: NA
cdr3_nt: TGCAGTGCTACTAAATCCTACGAGCAGTACTTC
cdr3_aa: CSATKSYEQYF

j_call: TRBJ2-1
v_call: TRBV12-5
clone_size: NA
d_call: TRBD2
cdr3_nt: TGTGCTAGTGGCCCTCTCCCGGGACTAGCCTACAATGAGCAGTTCTTC
cdr3_aa: CASGPLPGLAYNEQFF

j_call: TRBJ1-1
v_call: TRBV27
clone_size: NA
d_call: NA
cdr3_nt: TGTGCCAGAACCCCCGGGGGGGGAAACACTGAAGCTTTCTTT
cdr3_aa: CARTPGGGNTEAFF

j_call: TRBJ2-3
v_call: TRBV7-2
clone_size: NA
d_call: TRBD2
cdr3_nt: TGTGCCAGCAGCTTAGGACTAGCGGGAGGCCTAGGTACGCAGTATTTT
cdr3_aa: CASSLGLAGGLGTQYF

j_call: TRBJ2-5
v_call: TRBV7-9
clone_size: NA
d_call: TRBD1
cdr3_nt: TGTGCCAGCAGCTTCAGGGGGCTCCAAGAGACCCAGTACTTC
cdr3_aa: CASSFRGLQETQYF

j_call: TRBJ1-4
v_call: TRBV28
clone_size: NA
d_call: TRBD1
cdr3_nt: TGTGCCAGTGGGTCGGGACAGGAGGGAACTAATGAAAAACTGTTTTTT
cdr3_aa: CASGSGQEGTNEKLFF

j_call: TRBJ1-2
v_call: TRBV14
clone_size: once
d_call: NA
cdr3_nt: TGTGCCAGCAGCCCTCGAGAAATGCTTCTGTATGGCTACACCTTC
cdr3_aa: CASSPREMLLYGYTF

j_call: TRBJ2-1
v_call: TRBV28
clone_size: NA
d_call: NA
cdr3_nt: TGTGCCAGCAGTTTAGGTCTGTGGGGCCCCTACAATGAGCAGTTCTTC
cdr3_aa: CASSLGLWGPYNEQFF